The sequence of this T cell receptor beta chain was determined in a study of CD4 T cells in relation to SARS-CoV-2 and coronaviruses (dated by TCRdb to the early 2020s). Turning to the overall study: The ViraFEST assay cultured PBMCs with antigen for 10 days, then sequenced TCR beta CDR3s to find antigen-specific clonal expansions. An HIV-1 Nef peptide pool or a no-peptide culture served as the negative reference condition. HLA restriction was mapped for shared crossreactive spike epitopes using patient-derived lymphoblastoid cell lines. At the level of individual TCR clonotypes, the study measured memory CD4+ T cell crossreactivity between SARS-CoV-2 spike protein and common cold coronavirus spike proteins. The Adaptive Biotechnologies TCR-sequencing kit was used for samples from three pre-COVID donors and for the naive versus memory experiments, whereas the other data were Illumina-based. For other donors in the study, expansion assays were sequenced with a different, Illumina-based TCR-beta assay.

The junction shows trimming of 4 bases on V and 0 bases on J, and the gene matches do not reach 10 bases of it. According to the germline V gene, CDR1 reads LGHNA and CDR2 reads YNFKEQ. From the cysteine through the phenylalanine, the CDR3 covers 17 amino acids. The DNA shown is the 51-base CDR3, in frame from base 1. Library creation used the immunoSEQ multiplex PCR assay. The study's own analysis went as follows. During preprocessing, nonproductive sequences were discarded, as were any CDR3s that did not begin with C, did not end with F or W, or were shorter than 7 amino acids. The MANAFEST web app was used to call antigen-specific clonotypes on the basis of expansion compared with the reference and with other culture wells. A clone was considered positive if significant expansion relative to the reference culture was observed in 2 of 3 replicate wells at an FDR below 0.05. A further requirement for positive clones was significant expansion compared with all other tandem wells, along with an odds ratio above 5. Pairwise Levenshtein distance, computed with the stringdist R package after three terminal residues were trimmed from each end, was used as the measure of CDR3 homology. TCRdb's version of the immuneACCESS table is confined to in-frame rearrangements and falls short of the full clone set. An unresolved V gene accounts for under half of the shortfall where checked; the remainder is of unknown origin. V and J calls and clone size are those listed in that table; D and trimming were worked out from the DNA. The sample yields about 24,000 clones; roughly 80% were counted once. The ten largest account for around 12% of the sample.

CD4+ T cells from unexposed donors were collected before the COVID-19 pandemic (2011-2018). After less than eleven days of culture, CD4+ T cells were isolated with the EasySep CD4+ T cell isolation kit. As cell number allowed, CD4+ T cells from unexposed donors were tested for reactivity to SARS-CoV-2 S and N and to four common cold coronavirus spike pools. PBMCs were cultured at roughly 2.2 million per well in IMDM supplemented with 5% human AB serum and roughly 10 IU/ml IL-2. Half of the culture medium was replaced with fresh IL-2-containing medium on days 3 and 7. In general, triplicate replicate wells were used for every peptide culture condition. The leukapheresis product used for the unexposed donors was purchased from a commercial source. PBMCs were isolated from leukapheresis product or whole blood by Ficoll-Paque PLUS gradient centrifugation. PBMCs were either cryopreserved at -140°C or used fresh in the expansion assay. The QIAamp Micro DNA Kit was used to extract genomic DNA from the CD4+ T cells.

Remarks on this clone: It has no known antigen specificity. Base quality data are lacking; no much larger clone is found one base away.

Results and caveats for the whole study, not just this receptor: Because no donor provided both pre-pandemic and post-infection samples, tracing the source of pre-existing responses was limited. Significantly weaker SARS-CoV-2-driven expansion was shown by crossreactive clones than by monoreactive clones, consistent with antigenic imprinting. Memory CD4+ clonotypes crossrecognizing SARS-CoV-2 and at least one common cold coronavirus spike were found in around 65% of donors. Small numbers of patients and of tested TCRs were a limitation of the study. Because the crossreactivity analysis focused on spike protein, crossreactivity against other viral proteins was not assessed.

The origin of this receptor is a human donor in good health. The chain employs TRBV4-2 and TRBJ2-5, with TRBD2 matching 8 junction bases. Sequencing used CD4+ T cells from PBMCs, cultured in vitro. The sequenced DNA is TGTGCCAGCAGCCCCCGGGGGGGGCGGGTAGACCAAGAGACCCAGTACTTC. It is translated as CASSPRGGRVDQETQYF.